One sample yielded the 3 T cell receptor beta chains listed below, sequenced in a study of CD8+CD57+ T cells in acquired aplastic anemia. According to the study, genomic DNA was the template for TCR beta VDJ and CDR3 profiling. One entry per CDR3 protein, called by TCRdb with MiXCR from the reads. The sample has fewer than 250,000 distinct CDR3 sequences; roughly 56% are singletons. Sequenced sample: sorted CD4+, CD8+, or CD8+CD57+ T cells (not recorded which) from PBMCs. Source of these receptors: a human donor in good health, serving as a control.

The count of this clonotype is one. The J gene is TRBJ2-1, the V gene TRBV27; 10 nucleotides align to TRBD1. Losses at the gene ends were 5 bases for V and 7 bases for J; bases not matched to a gene: 2. CDR1 MNHEY and CDR2 SMNVEV come from the germline V gene (reference sequence). This CDR3 spans 13 amino acids. Here the CDR3 DNA reads TGTGCCAGCAGTATGGACAGGGGGAATGAGCAGTTCTTC. Its protein product is CASSMDRGNEQFF.

This clonotype was found many times. The chain combines TRBV29-1 with TRBJ1-1; no definite D call. Germline-derived CDR1 and CDR2 are SQVTM and ANQGSEA. The CDR3 covers 11 residues. The germline V and J ends were trimmed by 6 bases and 3 bases, with 8 bases remaining between them. CDR3 nucleotide sequence: TGCAGCGTCGGGAAGGACACTGAAGCTTTCTTT. It encodes CSVGKDTEAFF.

This clonotype appeared a single time. This chain uses TRBV10-3 with TRBJ2-7; 8 bases fit TRBD2. CDR3 size: 13 residues. Germline V gene data show CDR1 as ENHRY and CDR2 as SYGVKD. With V trimmed by 6 bases and J by 4 bases, 5 bases remained unmatched. The CDR3, as DNA: TGTGCCATCAGGGGGAGCGGGGGATACGAGCAGTACTTC. Encoded protein: CAIRGSGGYEQYF.